One sample yielded the 30 T cell receptor beta chains listed below, sequenced in a study of Ad26.COV2.S vaccination and SARS-CoV-2 variants. Stated treatment: some 19 received Ad26.COV2.S at low or high dose, single or two shots; several received placebo; per-sample allocation not given. Specimen acquisition occurred on day 63 following the initial vaccine or placebo injection. The table came from immunoSEQ multiplex PCR; TCRdb's copy has only in-frame clones and leaves some out. The data contain some 410,000 clones, 92% of them singletons. Sequencing used peripheral blood, obtained in a trial of Ad26.COV2.S vaccine versus placebo. These receptors originate from a person between 18 and 59 years old who received the Ad26.COV2.S COVID-19 vaccine or a placebo.

The V gene is TRBV28, the J gene TRBJ1-2; a weak D match, TRBD1 (6 bases). Trimming cost V 2 bases and J 5 bases, with 12 bases left between them. CDR1 and CDR2 from the germline V gene are MDHEN and SYDVKM. The CDR3 consists of 14 residues. CDR3 amino acids: CASSLSRGGYGYTF. The CDR3 DNA is TGTGCCAGCAGTTTAAGCAGGGGAGGGTATGGCTACACCTTC.

The chain joins TRBV21-1 to TRBJ1-4; the listed D gene, TRBD1, was not tested against the DNA. TRBV21-1 is a pseudogene locus. The CDR3 is 19 residues long. The CDR3 DNA reads TGTGCCAGCAGCAATAATGGGACAGGATTGATATGGAAGGGTGAAAAACTGTTTTTT. Protein: CASSNNGTGLIWKGEKLFF.

The V and J genes are TRBV27 and TRBJ1-1; weak D call: TRBD1 (6 bases). The CDR3 is made up of 12 amino acids. Trimming cost V 5 bases and J 7 bases, with 11 bases left between them. Germline V CDR1 and CDR2: MNHEY, SMNVEV (reference sequence). In nucleotides, the CDR3 is TGTGCCAGCAGTCTTACAGGGAATGAAGCTTTCTTT. Translation gives CASSLTGNEAFF.

This rearrangement joins TRBV4-3 to TRBJ1-1; D unclear. V shed 3 bases and J shed 0 bases, with 8 bases lying between them. Germline-derived CDR1 and CDR2 are LGHNA and YSLEER. CDR3 length: 14 residues. In DNA, the CDR3 is TGCGCCAGCAGCCACCACACATTGAACACTGAAGCTTTCTTT. Translated: CASSHHTLNTEAFF.

J is TRBJ1-2 and V is TRBV27; D is unclear. Germline CDR1 and CDR2: MNHEY and SMNVEV (reference sequence). Trimming pared 2 bases from V and 4 bases from J, leaving 14 bases between. CDR3 length: 15 residues. CDR3 in amino acids: CASSLEVRGVYGYTF. CDR3 sequence (DNA): TGTGCCAGCAGTTTAGAGGTTCGCGGAGTCTATGGCTACACCTTC.

This chain joins TRBV5-1 and TRBJ2-7, with TRBD1 matching over 11 bases. With V trimmed by 4 bases and J by 4 bases, 10 bases remained unmatched. The CDR3 extends over 16 amino acids. Germline V gives CDR1 SGHRS, CDR2 YFSETQ. Written as DNA, the CDR3 is TGCGCCAGCAGCGGCCGGACAGGGGGCTTATCGTACGAGCAGTACTTC. This encodes CASSGRTGGLSYEQYF.

The rearrangement joins TRBV6-1 to TRBJ2-1; 7 bases are a match to TRBD2. The junction had 4 bases not matched to a gene; V was cut back by 2 bases and J by 3 bases. Looked up from germline, CDR1 is MNHNS and CDR2 is SASEGT. The CDR3 covers 15 residues. CDR3 DNA: TGTGCCAGCAGTGAAATGGGGGGGTACTACAATGAGCAGTTCTTC. This encodes CASSEMGGYYNEQFF.

This clone was observed a single time. The chain combines TRBV30 with TRBJ2-2; D is uncertain. The CDR3 loop spans 14 amino acids. CDR1 is GTSNPN, CDR2 SVGIG, per germline (reference sequence). V lost 0 bases, J lost 3 bases, and 8 bases lay in between. CDR3 amino acids: CAWSVKVYTGELFF. The CDR3 bases are TGTGCCTGGAGTGTAAAGGTTTACACCGGGGAGCTGTTTTTT.

The chain couples TRBV9 to TRBJ1-4; maybe TRBD1 (5 bases). The CDR3 runs 15 residues. Germline V gives CDR1 SGDLS, CDR2 YYNGEE. Trimming removed 1 base from V and 4 bases from J, with 11 bases in between. The CDR3 loop is CASSVQDKVNEKLFF. CDR3 nucleotide sequence: TGTGCCAGCAGCGTACAGGACAAGGTTAATGAAAAACTGTTTTTT. Based on the CDR3 plus reference TRBV9 and TRBJ1-4, the full variable domain is DSGVTQTPKHLITATGQRVTLRCSPRSGDLSVYWYQQSLDQGLQFLIQYYNGEERAKGNILERFSAQQFPDLHSELNLSSLELGDSALYFCASSVQDKVNEKLFFGSGTQLSVL.

The chain joins TRBV11-2 to TRBJ2-7; 11 nucleotides match TRBD1. CDR1 and CDR2 (germline): SGHAT, FQNNGV. After removal of 5 bases from V and 2 bases from J, the junction contained 8 bases not matched to a gene. The CDR3 extends over 16 amino acids. For the CDR3, the DNA is TGTGCCAGCAGCCCGAACACGGGACAGGGGGCCTACGAGCAGTACTTC. This sequence encodes CASSPNTGQGAYEQYF.

The J gene is TRBJ1-1, the V gene TRBV5-6; D gene uncertain. V lost 4 bases, J lost 5 bases, and 18 bases lay in between. This CDR3 has 15 residues. Germline V lookup: CDR1 SGHDT, CDR2 YYEEEE. The CDR3 nucleotides read TGTGCCAGCAGCCTGGGTGGATGGCGCTTGACTGAAGCTTTCTTT. It codes for CASSLGGWRLTEAFF.

V is TRBV10-1 and J is TRBJ2-7; 11 nucleotides align to TRBD1. J lost 2 bases, V lost 3 bases, and 9 bases had no gene match. This CDR3 comprises 17 residues. The V gene's germline CDR1 is WNHNN and CDR2 SYGVQD (reference sequence). CDR3 region: CASSEKLPGQGAYEQYF. The CDR3 DNA reads TGCGCCAGCAGTGAAAAGTTACCGGGACAGGGGGCCTACGAGCAGTACTTC.

In this sample, this clone turned up once. The J gene is TRBJ2-7, the V gene TRBV19; no reliable D call. V dropped 5 bases and J dropped 4 bases, with 18 bases sitting between them. Germline V gene lookup returns CDR1 LNHDA and CDR2 SQIVND (reference sequence). CDR3 size: 15 residues. CDR3 loop: CASSLQANGFYEQYF. CDR3 DNA sequence: TGTGCCAGTAGTCTGCAGGCCAACGGTTTTTACGAGCAGTACTTC.

The rearrangement links TRBV7-6 to TRBJ1-5; 9 bases fit TRBD1. CDR3 size: 18 residues. The V and J ends lost 5 bases and 2 bases, in that order; junction bases with no gene match: 13. Looked up from germline, CDR1 is SGHVS and CDR2 is FNYEAQ. In nucleotides, the CDR3 is TGTGCCAGCAGCGCCGACAGGGGGTTCCTTTCTGGCAATCAGCCCCAGCATTTT. Encoded protein: CASSADRGFLSGNQPQHF. The variable domain in full, with the rest retrieved from reference TRBV7-6 and TRBJ1-5, is GAGVSQSPRYKVTKRGQDVALRCDPISGHVSLYWYRQALGQGPEFLTYFNYEAQQDKSGLPNDRFSAERPEGSISTLTIQRTEQRDSAMYRCASSADRGFLSGNQPQHFGDGTRLSIL.

This clone was seen once. This sequence joins TRBV21-1 and TRBJ2-3; the table's D call, TRBD1, was not checked against the DNA. TRBV21-1 corresponds to a pseudogene. This CDR3 has 18 residues. CDR3 in DNA: TGTGCCAGCAGCAAAATGAATCTTAAGGGGCCGACTGAAGATACGCAGTATTTT. Its protein product is CASSKMNLKGPTEDTQYF.

The chain uses TRBV5-6 and TRBJ2-1; no clear D. The germline V gene encodes CDR1 SGHDT and CDR2 YYEEEE. The CDR3 totals 12 residues. Trimming removed 4 bases at V and 8 bases at J, with 10 bases between. The CDR3 sequence: CASSPLGDEQFF. The CDR3 DNA follows: TGTGCCAGCAGCCCGTTGGGCGATGAGCAGTTCTTC.

This sequence joins TRBV30 and TRBJ2-5; D tentatively fits TRBD1 or TRBD2 (5 bases each). The V gene lost 5 bases and the J gene lost 5 bases, with 15 bases spanning the gap. The germline gives CDR1 GTSNPN, CDR2 SVGIG (reference sequence). The CDR3 is 13 residues long. The CDR3 nucleotides are TGTGCCTGGTCCCGGGACCCCACGGAGACCCAGTACTTC. It translates to CAWSRDPTETQYF.

The CDR3, as DNA: TGTGCCTGGAGATCTGGGATCGTCAATGGCTACACCTTC. Amino acid sequence: CAWRSGIVNGYTF. The chain carries TRBV30 and TRBJ1-2; D is unresolved. In germline, CDR1 is GTSNPN, CDR2 SVGIG (reference sequence). V was shortened by 3 bases and J by 6 bases, with 14 bases between the two germline ends. This CDR3 is built from 13 residues.

The chain uses TRBV5-4 and TRBJ1-6, with TRBD1 as a possible D gene (6 bases). The CDR3 has 15 amino acids. Per germline, CDR1 SGHNT and CDR2 YYREEE (reference sequence). Trimming left V 2 bases short and J 7 bases short, with 13 bases between. This CDR3 is CASSLEMQGNSPLHF. For the CDR3, the DNA is TGTGCCAGCAGCTTAGAAATGCAGGGGAATTCACCCCTCCACTTT.

This clone was seen a few times. The chain uses TRBV5-4 and TRBJ2-7; 8 bases line up with TRBD1. With V trimmed by 5 bases and J by 0 bases, 4 bases remained unmatched. Germline CDR1 SGHNT, CDR2 YYREEE (reference sequence). The CDR3 runs 14 residues. The CDR3 sequence is CASRRDRSSYEQYF. CDR3 in DNA: TGTGCCAGCAGGCGGGACAGGAGCTCCTACGAGCAGTACTTC.

The rearrangement links TRBV5-1 to TRBJ2-1, with a tentative D call TRBD1 (6 bases). CDR1 is SGHRS, CDR2 YFSETQ, per germline. This CDR3 has 15 amino acids. Trimming took 3 bases from V and 1 from J, leaving 11 bases between them. The CDR3 loop is CASSSPGQSYNEQFF. CDR3 nucleotide sequence: TGCGCCAGCAGCTCGCCGGGACAATCCTACAATGAGCAGTTCTTC.

The V and J genes are TRBV5-6 and TRBJ2-7, with a weak D call TRBD1 (6 bases). V was pared by 2 bases and J by 1 base, with 19 bases between. The CDR3 extends over 17 amino acids. Germline values: CDR1 SGHDT, CDR2 YYEEEE. CDR3 sequence reads: CASSFWTANRGSYEQYF. Written as DNA, the CDR3 is TGTGCCAGCAGCTTTTGGACAGCGAACCGAGGGTCCTACGAGCAGTACTTC.

The chain recombines TRBV9 with TRBJ2-2; the match to TRBD1 covers 8 bases. The ends lost 7 bases at V and 5 bases at J; junction bases unmatched: 7. From germline, CDR1 is SGDLS and CDR2 YYNGEE. The CDR3 has 14 amino acids. CDR3 coding DNA: TGTGCCAGCGAACGACAGGGGACGACCGGGGAGCTGTTTTTT. Residues: CASERQGTTGELFF.

V usage is TRBV27 and J usage is TRBJ1-5, with unresolved D. The germline CDR1 and CDR2 sequences are MNHEY and SMNVEV (reference sequence). The CDR3 has 17 residues. The V end lost 5 bases, the J end lost 1 base, and 18 bases lay between the germline ends. As DNA, the CDR3 is TGTGCCAGCAGTCCGCTGAGCTTTTCGGACAGCAATCAGCCCCAGCATTTT. This codes for CASSPLSFSDSNQPQHF.

This rearrangement joins TRBV4-3 to TRBJ1-3, with D possibly being TRBD1 (5 bases). The CDR3 extends over 14 amino acids. Germline values: CDR1 LGHNA, CDR2 YSLEER. V was trimmed by 4 bases and J by 7 bases, leaving 14 bases between them. The CDR3 region is CASSRGFSMNTIYF. The CDR3, as DNA: TGCGCCAGCAGCCGGGGGTTTTCTATGAACACCATATATTTT.

CDR3 in DNA: TGTGCCAGCACCGGTCGAACTGTTTACGAGCAGTACTTC. Amino acid sequence: CASTGRTVYEQYF. The chain uses TRBV25-1 and TRBJ2-7; D is ambiguous. The V end lost 7 bases, the J end lost 4 bases, and 14 bases lay between the germline ends. The CDR3 is made up of 13 amino acids. Per germline, CDR1 MGHDK and CDR2 SYGVNS.

The rearrangement joins TRBV7-9 to TRBJ2-7; 13 bases are a match to TRBD2. The germline CDR1 and CDR2 sequences are SEHNR and FQNEAQ (reference sequence). The V gene end was trimmed by 5 bases and the J gene end by 2 bases; junction bases not matched to a gene: 9. This CDR3 is 17 amino acids long. CDR3 in DNA: TGTGCCAGCAGCATGACTAGCGGGGGGCCATACGCCTACGAGCAGTACTTC. The encoded protein is CASSMTSGGPYAYEQYF.

CDR3 loop: CASSYSNPGRLQSTEAFF. The CDR3 bases are TGTGCCAGCAGTTACTCGAACCCGGGGAGGCTCCAGAGCACTGAAGCTTTCTTT. The chain links TRBV6-2 or TRBV6-3 to TRBJ1-1; D unclear. The CDR3 is made up of 18 amino acids. Trimming removed 0 bases at V and 4 bases at J, with 21 bases between. Germline CDR1 and CDR2: MNHEY and SVGEGT.

A single count supports this clone. The chain employs TRBV7-2 and TRBJ2-3, with D tentatively TRBD2 (6 bases). Between the trimmed V and J ends, which lost 2 bases and 5 bases, there was a span of 11 bases. Germline V gene data show CDR1 as SGHTA and CDR2 as FQGNSA. CDR3 length equals 14 residues. The CDR3 is CASSLSRDLDTQYF. CDR3 DNA: TGTGCCAGCAGCTTATCTAGGGACTTAGATACGCAGTATTTT. The whole variable domain, filled in from reference TRBV7-2 and TRBJ2-3, reads GAGVSQSPSNKVTEKGKDVELRCDPISGHTALYWYRQSLGQGLEFLIYFQGNSAPDKSGLPSDRFSAERTGGSVSTLTIQRTQQEDSAVYLCASSLSRDLDTQYFGPGTRLTVL.

This chain uses TRBV13 with TRBJ2-3; no firm D call. Germline CDR1 is PRHDT and CDR2 is FYEKMQ (reference sequence). V lost 4 bases and J 1 base, leaving 9 bases between the germline ends. The CDR3 runs to 14 residues. The CDR3 protein is CASSSEGGTDTQYF. CDR3 bases: TGTGCCAGCAGCTCAGAAGGAGGCACAGATACGCAGTATTTT. The full variable domain, completed using reference TRBV13 and TRBJ2-3, is AAGVIQSPRHLIKEKRETATLKCYPIPRHDTVYWYQQGPGQDPQFLISFYEKMQSDKGSIPDRFSAQQFSDYHSELNMSSLELGDSALYFCASSSEGGTDTQYFGPGTRLTVL.